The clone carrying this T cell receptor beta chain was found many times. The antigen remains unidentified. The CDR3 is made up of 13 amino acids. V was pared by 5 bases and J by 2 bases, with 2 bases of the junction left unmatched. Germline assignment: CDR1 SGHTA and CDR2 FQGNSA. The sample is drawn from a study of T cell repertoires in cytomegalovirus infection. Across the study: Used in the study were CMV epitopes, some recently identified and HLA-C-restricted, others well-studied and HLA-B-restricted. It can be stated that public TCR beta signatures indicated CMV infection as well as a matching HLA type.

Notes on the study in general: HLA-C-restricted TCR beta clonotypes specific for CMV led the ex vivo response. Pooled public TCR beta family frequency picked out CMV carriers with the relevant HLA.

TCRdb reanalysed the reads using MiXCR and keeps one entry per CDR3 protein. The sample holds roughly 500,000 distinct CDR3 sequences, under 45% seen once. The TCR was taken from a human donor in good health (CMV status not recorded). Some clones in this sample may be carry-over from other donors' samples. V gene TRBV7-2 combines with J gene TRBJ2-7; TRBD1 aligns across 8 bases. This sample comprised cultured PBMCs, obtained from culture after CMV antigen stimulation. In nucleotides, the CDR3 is TGTGCCAGCAGCCCGGACAGGGCCTACGAGCAGTACTTC. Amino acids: CASSPDRAYEQYF.